This T cell receptor beta chain was found in a study of graft-versus-host responses after intestinal transplantation (dated by TCRdb to about 2021). About the study as a whole: The transplants that recipients got were multivisceral, liver-intestinal, or isolated intestinal. Every recipient was given anti-thymocyte globulin induction, then maintenance tacrolimus and steroids for 3 to 4 years. After intestinal transplantation, graft-versus-host and host-versus-graft alloreactive T cell clones were followed in the graft, circulation and bone marrow using bulk TCR-beta CDR3 sequencing. To identify alloreactive clones, pre-transplant mixed lymphocyte reaction products were sequenced and compared with unstimulated pre-transplant donor and recipient T cells. The cohort enrolled 24 intestinal transplant recipients, one of whom was a retransplant, and 3 patients without pretransplant specimens were excluded. Donor T cell macrochimerism was defined as a peak of at least 4% donor T cells among recipient peripheral blood mononuclear cells. Samples from a few later patients were sequenced in-house on an Illumina MiSeq with MiXCR processing rather than by the commercial service.

The library was made by the immunoSEQ multiplex PCR assay. For most patients, genomic DNA was subjected to high-throughput TCR-beta CDR3 sequencing by Adaptive Biotechnologies. The authors' analysis ran thus. TCR sequencing data for 15 to 20 patients were retrieved from Adaptive's ImmunoSEQ software; a few other patients were processed with MiXCR and VDJtools. Because the origin of CDR3 nucleotide sequences shared between donor and recipient could not be assigned, those sequences were removed. To be classed as alloreactive, a clone needed at least 2-fold expansion over unstimulated cells and a minimum CFSE-low frequency of 0.002% (template counts) or 0.001% (read counts). Clones were considered mappable if detected in sequenced pre-transplant spleen, lymph node, or MLR CFSE-low populations of the donor or recipient. Cumulative frequency of alloreactive clones was calculated as a percentage of all sequences weighted by copy number. The immuneACCESS repertoire file appears here via TCRdb, limited to in-frame rearrangements. These files lack a portion of the clones; in checked studies, under half of the deficit traces to unresolved V genes, and the cause of the others is not known. For V, J and clone size, that table is used; D and trimming come from the DNA. In all, the sample holds 17,000 or so clones, and roughly 82% of those were seen once. The ten top clones hold approximately 5% of the sample.

Paper-wide results and their limitations: GvH clones were detected in recipient bone marrow, and some of these GvH clones were observed earlier in ileal mucosa or blood, consistent with an intestinal mucosal origin. Early after transplant, peak levels of circulating GvH clones were found to be associated with declines in HvG clones. The relatively low number and heterogeneity of intestinal transplant patients limited the conclusions. High GvH to HvG T cell clonal ratios were observed in the allografts of patients with donor T cell macrochimerism.

Dithiothreitol, EDTA incubations and collagenase D digestion were used to isolate intraepithelial and lamina propria lymphocytes from graft specimens. Serial intestinal graft biopsy specimens collected up to 600 days after transplant underwent bulk TCR-beta sequencing. On this clone: Its antigen specificity is not known. Base quality data are lacking; no much larger clone is found one base away.

From its cysteine to its phenylalanine, the CDR3 spans 15 amino acids. Only the CDR3 part of the read is kept: 45 bases, read in frame from the first base. CDR1 SEHNR and CDR2 FQNEAQ are derived from the germline V gene (reference sequence). V and J are trimmed by 7 bases and 5 bases, and the gene matches miss 10 bases of the junction. The chain is assembled from TRBV7-9 and TRBJ1-4, with 7 junctional bases fitting TRBD1. Specimen: ileum tissue, collected 17 days after transplant. This TCR was recovered from a human patient who received an intestinal transplant, so some T cells may come from the graft donor. The CDR3 protein sequence reads: CASILSTGPNEKLFF. The DNA sequence is as follows: TGTGCCAGCATCCTTTCGACAGGGCCAAATGAAAAACTGTTTTTT.